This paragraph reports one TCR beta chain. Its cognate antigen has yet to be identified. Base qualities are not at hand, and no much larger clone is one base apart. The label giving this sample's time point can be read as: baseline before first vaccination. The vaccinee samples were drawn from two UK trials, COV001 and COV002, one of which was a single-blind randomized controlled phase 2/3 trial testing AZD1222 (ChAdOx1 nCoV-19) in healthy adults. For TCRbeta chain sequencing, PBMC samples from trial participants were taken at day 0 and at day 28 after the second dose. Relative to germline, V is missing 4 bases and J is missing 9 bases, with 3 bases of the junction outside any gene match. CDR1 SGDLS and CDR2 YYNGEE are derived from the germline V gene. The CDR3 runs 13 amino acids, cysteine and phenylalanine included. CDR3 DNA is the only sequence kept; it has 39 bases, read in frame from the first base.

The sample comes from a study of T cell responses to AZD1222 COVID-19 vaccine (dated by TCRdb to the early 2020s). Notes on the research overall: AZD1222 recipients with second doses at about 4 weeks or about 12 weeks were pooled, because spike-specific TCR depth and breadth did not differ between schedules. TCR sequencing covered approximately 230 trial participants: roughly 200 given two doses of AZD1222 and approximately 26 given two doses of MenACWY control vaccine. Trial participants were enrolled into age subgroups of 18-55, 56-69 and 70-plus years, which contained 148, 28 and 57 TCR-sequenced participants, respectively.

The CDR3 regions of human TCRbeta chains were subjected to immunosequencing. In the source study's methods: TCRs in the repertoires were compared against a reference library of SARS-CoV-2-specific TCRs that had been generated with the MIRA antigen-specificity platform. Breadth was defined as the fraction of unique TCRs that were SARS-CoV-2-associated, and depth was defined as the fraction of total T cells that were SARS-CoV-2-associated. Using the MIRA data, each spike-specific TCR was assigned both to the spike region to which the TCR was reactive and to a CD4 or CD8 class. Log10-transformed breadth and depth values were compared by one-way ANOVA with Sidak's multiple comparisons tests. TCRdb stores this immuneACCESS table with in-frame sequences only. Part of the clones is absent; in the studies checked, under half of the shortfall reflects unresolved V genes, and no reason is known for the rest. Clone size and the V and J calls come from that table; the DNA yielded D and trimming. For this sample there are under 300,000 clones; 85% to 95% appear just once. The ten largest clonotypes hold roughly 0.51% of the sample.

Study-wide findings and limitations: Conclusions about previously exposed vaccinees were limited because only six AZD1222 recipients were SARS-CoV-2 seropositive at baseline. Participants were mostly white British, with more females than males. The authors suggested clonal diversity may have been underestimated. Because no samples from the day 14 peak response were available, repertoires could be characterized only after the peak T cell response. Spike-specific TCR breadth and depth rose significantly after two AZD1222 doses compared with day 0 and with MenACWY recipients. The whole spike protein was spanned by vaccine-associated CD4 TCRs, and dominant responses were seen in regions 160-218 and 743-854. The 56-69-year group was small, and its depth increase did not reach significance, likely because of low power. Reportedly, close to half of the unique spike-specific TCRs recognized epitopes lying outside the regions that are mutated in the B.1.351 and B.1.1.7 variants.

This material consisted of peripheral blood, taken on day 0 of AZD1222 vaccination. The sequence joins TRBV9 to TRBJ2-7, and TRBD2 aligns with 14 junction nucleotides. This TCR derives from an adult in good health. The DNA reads TGTGCCAGCAGCCCAGGGACTAGCGGGGGGCAGTACTTC. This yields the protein CASSPGTSGGQYF.